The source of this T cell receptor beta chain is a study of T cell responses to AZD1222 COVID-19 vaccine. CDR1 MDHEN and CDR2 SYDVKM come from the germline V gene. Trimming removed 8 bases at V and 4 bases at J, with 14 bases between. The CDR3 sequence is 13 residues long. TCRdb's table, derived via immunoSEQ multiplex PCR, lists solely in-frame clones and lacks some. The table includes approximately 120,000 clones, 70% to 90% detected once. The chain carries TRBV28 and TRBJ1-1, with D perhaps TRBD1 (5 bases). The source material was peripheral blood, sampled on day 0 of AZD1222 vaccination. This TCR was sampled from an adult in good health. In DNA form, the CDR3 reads TGTGCCAGCCGGGACCCACTAGGCACTGAAGCTTTCTTT. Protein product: CASRDPLGTEAFF. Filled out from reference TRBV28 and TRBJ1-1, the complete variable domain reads DVKVTQSSRYLVKRTGEKVFLECVQDMDHENMFWYRQDPGLGLRLIYFSYDVKMKEKGDIPEGYSVSREKKERFSLILESASTNQTSMYLCASRDPLGTEAFFGQGTRLTVV.